The TCR beta chain described here comes from a study of T cell responses to AZD1222 COVID-19 vaccine. As for the study in general: Pooled samples include second doses given at about 4 or 12 weeks.

Sequencing was performed with immunoSEQ multiplex PCR; in TCRdb, only in-frame clones are kept and a portion is missing. The repertoire holds some 150,000 clones, over 85% seen once, with approximately 4% in the top ten. The sample holds a few counts of this clone. Its matching antigen is unknown. The CDR3 is made up of 16 amino acids. Germline CDR1 and CDR2: MRHNA and SNTAGT. Trimming cost V 4 bases and J 4 bases, with 14 bases left between them. Study-level results: The study sampled repertoires only after the peak T cell response. The study found vaccine-associated CD4 TCRs spanning spike, dominant at 160-218 and 743-854.

This sequence was found in an adult in good health. The V call is TRBV6-4, the J call TRBJ2-6; TRBD1 is a possible D gene (6 bases). The sample here was peripheral blood, taken on day 0 of AZD1222 vaccination. The CDR3 here is CASSVDTGTGANVLTF. CDR3 nucleotides: TGTGCCAGCAGTGTAGATACAGGGACCGGGGCCAACGTCCTGACTTTC.